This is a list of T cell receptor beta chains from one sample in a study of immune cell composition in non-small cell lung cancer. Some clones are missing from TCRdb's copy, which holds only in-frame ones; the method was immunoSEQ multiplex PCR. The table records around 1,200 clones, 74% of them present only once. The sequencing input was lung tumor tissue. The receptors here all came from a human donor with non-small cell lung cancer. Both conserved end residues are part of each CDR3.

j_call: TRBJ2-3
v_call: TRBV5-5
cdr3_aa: CASSRTSGRLSDTQYF

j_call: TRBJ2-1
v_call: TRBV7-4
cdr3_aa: CARSFKRESEGNEQFF

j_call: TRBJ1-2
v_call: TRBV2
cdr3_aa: CASKNRGPYGYTF

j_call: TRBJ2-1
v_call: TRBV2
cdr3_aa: CASTWRGIGLF

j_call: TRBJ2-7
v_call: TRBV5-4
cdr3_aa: CASSLEGVNYEQYF

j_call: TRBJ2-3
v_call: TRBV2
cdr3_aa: CASSEWGGRNSDTQYF

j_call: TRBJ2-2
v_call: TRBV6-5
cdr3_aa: CASSYTEDTGELFF

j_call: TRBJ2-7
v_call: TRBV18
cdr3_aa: CASSMSTFDYEQYF

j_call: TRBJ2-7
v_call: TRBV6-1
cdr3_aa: CASSEGRVISYEQYF

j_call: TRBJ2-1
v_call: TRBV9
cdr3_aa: CASSSRTSAVNNEQFF

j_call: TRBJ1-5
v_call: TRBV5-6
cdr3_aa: CASSLWGGGQPQHF

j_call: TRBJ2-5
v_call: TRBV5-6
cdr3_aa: CASSLELAGGEETQYF

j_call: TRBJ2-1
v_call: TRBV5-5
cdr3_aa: CASSLGGAVSRSYNEQFF

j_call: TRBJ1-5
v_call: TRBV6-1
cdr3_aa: CASSDAGFNQPQHF

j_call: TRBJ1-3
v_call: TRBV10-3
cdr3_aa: CAIREASGNTIYF

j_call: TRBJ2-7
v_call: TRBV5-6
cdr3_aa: CASSSIFRDRGFYEQYF

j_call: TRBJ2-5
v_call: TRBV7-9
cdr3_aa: CASSRNRGGPSETQYF

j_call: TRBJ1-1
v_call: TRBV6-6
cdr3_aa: CASSYSSNTEAFF

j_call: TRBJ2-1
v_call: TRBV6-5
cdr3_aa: CASSDMSSGNNEQFF

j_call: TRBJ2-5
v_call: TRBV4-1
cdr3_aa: CASSRDPMEAGGRETQYF

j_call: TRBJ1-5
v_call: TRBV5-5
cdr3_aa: CASSLDAGFSQPQHF

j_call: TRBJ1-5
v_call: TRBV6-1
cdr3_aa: CVTAGRLAQPQHF

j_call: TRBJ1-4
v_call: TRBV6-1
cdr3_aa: CASGSRDRGLEKLFF

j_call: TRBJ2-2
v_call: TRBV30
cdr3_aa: CAWRGGSSPSLPTGELFF

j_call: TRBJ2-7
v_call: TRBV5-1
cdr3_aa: CASSLQGYEQYF

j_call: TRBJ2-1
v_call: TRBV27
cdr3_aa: CSNVGQASYNEQFF

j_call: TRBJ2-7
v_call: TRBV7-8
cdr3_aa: CASSLAGDNYEQYF

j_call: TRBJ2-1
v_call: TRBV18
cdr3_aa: CASSPPGTSRNEQFF

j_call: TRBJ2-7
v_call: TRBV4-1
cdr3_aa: CASSQERGEQYF

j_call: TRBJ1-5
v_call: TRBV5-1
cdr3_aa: CASSIGTQSNQPQHF

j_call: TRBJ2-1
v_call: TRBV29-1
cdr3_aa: CSVEDGGANEQFF

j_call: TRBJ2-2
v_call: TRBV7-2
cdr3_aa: CASSLVGRVGTGELFF

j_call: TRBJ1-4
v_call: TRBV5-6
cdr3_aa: CASSFTPGQFNEKLFF

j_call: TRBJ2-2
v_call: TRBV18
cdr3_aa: CASSLALAGNTGELFF

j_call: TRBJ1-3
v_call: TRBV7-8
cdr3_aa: CASSLDGRGSGNTIYF

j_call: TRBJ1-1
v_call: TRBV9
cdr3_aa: CASTGGGSTEAFF

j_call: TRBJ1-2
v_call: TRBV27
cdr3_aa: CASSLEGFSGYTF

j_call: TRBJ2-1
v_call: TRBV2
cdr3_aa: CASSADSSYNEQFF

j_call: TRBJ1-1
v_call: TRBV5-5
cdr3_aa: CASSPQGFNTEAFF

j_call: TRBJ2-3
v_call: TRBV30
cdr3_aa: CATGGVTLSTDTQYF

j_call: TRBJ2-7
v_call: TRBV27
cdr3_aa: CASSDLSGPPYEQYF

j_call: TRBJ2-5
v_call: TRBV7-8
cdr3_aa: CASSYLTAQETQYF

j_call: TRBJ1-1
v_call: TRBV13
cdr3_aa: CASSLVTVNTEAFF

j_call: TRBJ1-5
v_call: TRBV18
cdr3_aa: CASSPNPTGGRQPQHF

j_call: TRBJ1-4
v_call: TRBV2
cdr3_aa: CASRFVLTRTGRGEKLFF

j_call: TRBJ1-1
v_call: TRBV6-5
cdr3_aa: CASSYSRTGGSEAFF

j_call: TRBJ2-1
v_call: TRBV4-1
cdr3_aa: CASSHLGLAGGPIGDYNEQFF

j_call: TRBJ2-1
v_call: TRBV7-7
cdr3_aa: CASSSLAGANEQFF

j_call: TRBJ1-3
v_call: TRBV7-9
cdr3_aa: CASSLVSISGNTIYF

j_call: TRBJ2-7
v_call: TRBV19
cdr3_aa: CASSQFDTYEQYF

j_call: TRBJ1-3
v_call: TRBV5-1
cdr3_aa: CASSLLGANTIYF

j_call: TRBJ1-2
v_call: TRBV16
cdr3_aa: CASSQSTVLNYGYTF